This T cell receptor beta chain was captured in a study of beta chain features in type 1 diabetes. Of the isolated RNA, all was reverse transcribed, and so the sequenced material was expressed TCRB transcripts. Clones were read by immunoSEQ multiplex PCR, and TCRdb kept only the in-frame ones, dropping some. The table includes about 620,000 clones, around 15% detected once. General study results and limits: Shortening that was moderate but significant affected the TCRB CDR3s of Type 1 diabetes patients in all four CD4+ subsets. Naive, central memory and Treg TCRB repertoires appeared more alike in patients than in healthy donors.

Every participating donor gave one draw, a heparinised blood sample averaging around 0.11 L. This clone turned up a few times. Its matching antigen is unknown. With 5 bases clipped from V and 0 bases from J, the junction kept 6 bases outside the gene matches. CDR1 and CDR2 from the germline V gene are SEHNR and FQNEAQ (reference sequence). CDR3 length: 17 amino acids. The TCR was taken from a man younger than 35 in good health. Sequencing used naive CD4+ T cells from blood. The chain recombines TRBV7-9 with TRBJ2-6; 8 nucleotides agree with TRBD1. CDR3 protein: CASSPRQGTSGANVLTF. The CDR3 region has the DNA TGTGCCAGCAGCCCCCGACAGGGGACCTCTGGGGCCAACGTCCTGACTTTC.